A selection of T cell receptor beta chains follows, all from one sample in a study of T cells in Graves' hyperthyroidism and ophthalmopathy. Using its own MiXCR run on the multiplex PCR reads, TCRdb lists one record per CDR3 protein. Seen here are 530,000 or so distinct CDR3 sequences, 24% observed once, and the top ten hold roughly 10%. Input material: blood. These receptors came from a woman aged 25 to 39 with Graves' ophthalmopathy. The CDR3 runs from the conserved cysteine through the conserved F or W. Fields, in order: CDR3 DNA, CDR3 protein, V gene, D gene, J gene, clone size. D genes are given only for firm matches. Part of the rows lack a size; the others show once, few, many or a class for expanded clones.

CDR3nt: TGTGCCAGCAGCCTGGACCCTTATTCGAATGGCTACACCTTC
CDR3aa: CASSLDPYSNGYTF
v_gene: TRBV7-2
d_gene: -
j_gene: TRBJ1-2
abundance: many

CDR3nt: TGTGCCAGCAGTTACTCAGGCAGGCAGTACTTC
CDR3aa: CASSYSGRQYF
v_gene: TRBV6-5
d_gene: -
j_gene: TRBJ2-7
abundance: many

CDR3nt: TGTGCCAGCAGTAACTCCTTCAGGGGAAGGACTGAAGCTTTCTTT
CDR3aa: CASSNSFRGRTEAFF
v_gene: TRBV6-5
d_gene: -
j_gene: TRBJ1-1
abundance: -

CDR3nt: TGTGTCAGCAGCTGGGACAGTGAAGAGACCCAGTACTTC
CDR3aa: CVSSWDSEETQYF
v_gene: TRBV7-9
d_gene: TRBD1
j_gene: TRBJ2-5
abundance: few

CDR3nt: TGTGCCAGCAGCCTCCGCGTGGGTGAGGCTGGGGCCAACGTCCTGACTTTC
CDR3aa: CASSLRVGEAGANVLTF
v_gene: TRBV7-2
d_gene: -
j_gene: TRBJ2-6
abundance: many

CDR3nt: TGCAGTGCTCCCCGGGACTTGAACACTGAAGCTTTCTTT
CDR3aa: CSAPRDLNTEAFF
v_gene: TRBV20-1
d_gene: -
j_gene: TRBJ1-1
abundance: many

CDR3nt: TGTGCCAGCAGCCTAGGGCCAGGATCGGTGGGCGAGCAAGAGACCCAGTACTTC
CDR3aa: CASSLGPGSVGEQETQYF
v_gene: TRBV7-2
d_gene: -
j_gene: TRBJ2-5
abundance: few

CDR3nt: TGTGCCAGCAGTTACCTCGGGACAGTTGAAGCTTTCTTT
CDR3aa: CASSYLGTVEAFF
v_gene: TRBV6-5
d_gene: TRBD1
j_gene: TRBJ1-1
abundance: many

CDR3nt: TGTGCCAGCAGAGACAGTCTGGGAGGAAACACCATATATTTT
CDR3aa: CASRDSLGGNTIYF
v_gene: TRBV27
d_gene: -
j_gene: TRBJ1-3
abundance: many

CDR3nt: TGCAGTGCTCCACCCTGGGCTTTGAACACTGAAGCTTTCTTT
CDR3aa: CSAPPWALNTEAFF
v_gene: TRBV20-1
d_gene: -
j_gene: TRBJ1-1
abundance: many

CDR3nt: TGTGCCAGCAGTTACGAGGCGCAAGAGACCCAGTACTTC
CDR3aa: CASSYEAQETQYF
v_gene: TRBV6-5
d_gene: -
j_gene: TRBJ2-5
abundance: few

CDR3nt: TGCGCCAGCAGCCAAGATAGAATGGGATATGGCTACACCTTC
CDR3aa: CASSQDRMGYGYTF
v_gene: TRBV4-1
d_gene: -
j_gene: TRBJ1-2
abundance: -

CDR3nt: TGTGCCAGCAGTGCCGCACTCGGGGGGATAAACACCGGGGAGCTGTTTTTT
CDR3aa: CASSAALGGINTGELFF
v_gene: TRBV6-1
d_gene: TRBD2
j_gene: TRBJ2-2
abundance: -

CDR3nt: TGTGCCAGCACCCAAAGGGACAGGAACACTGAAGCTTTCTTT
CDR3aa: CASTQRDRNTEAFF
v_gene: TRBV2
d_gene: TRBD1
j_gene: TRBJ1-1
abundance: -

CDR3nt: TGCAGTGCTTCCGCCGGGACTAGCGGGATGAAACAGTACTTC
CDR3aa: CSASAGTSGMKQYF
v_gene: TRBV20-1
d_gene: TRBD2
j_gene: TRBJ2-7
abundance: many

CDR3nt: TGTGCCAGCAGCCGGGGGGACTTCCAGCTAATTCGCCGAAAGGGGGAGACCCAGTACTTC
CDR3aa: CASSRGDFQLIRRKGETQYF
v_gene: TRBV11-2
d_gene: TRBD2
j_gene: TRBJ2-5
abundance: -

CDR3nt: TGTGCCAGCAGCTTACTAAAGGCAGACGGGGAGCTGTTTTTT
CDR3aa: CASSLLKADGELFF
v_gene: TRBV11-2
d_gene: -
j_gene: TRBJ2-2
abundance: many

CDR3nt: TGTGCCAGCAGTTTCCAGGTTGGTCAGCCCCAGCATTTT
CDR3aa: CASSFQVGQPQHF
v_gene: TRBV27
d_gene: -
j_gene: TRBJ1-5
abundance: many

CDR3nt: TGTGCCAGCTCACTAACCGGGATGGGGGCCTACGAGCAGTACTTC
CDR3aa: CASSLTGMGAYEQYF
v_gene: TRBV18
d_gene: -
j_gene: TRBJ2-7
abundance: -

CDR3nt: TGTGCCAGCCGTCGGGGCTCCGGGGAGCTGTTTTTT
CDR3aa: CASRRGSGELFF
v_gene: TRBV6-2/TRBV6-3
d_gene: -
j_gene: TRBJ2-2
abundance: many

CDR3nt: TGTGCCAGCAGCCCGAAACGGGACAGGGTGGCCGGGGAGCTGTTTTTT
CDR3aa: CASSPKRDRVAGELFF
v_gene: TRBV11-1
d_gene: TRBD1
j_gene: TRBJ2-2
abundance: -

CDR3nt: TGTGCCAGCAGTTACGTCGGTGAAGCTCGAGCTTTCTTT
CDR3aa: CASSYVGEARAFF
v_gene: TRBV6-5
d_gene: -
j_gene: TRBJ1-1
abundance: -

CDR3nt: TGTGCCAGCAGTTTAAGCCACGGGGCGGGCGAGCAGTACTTC
CDR3aa: CASSLSHGAGEQYF
v_gene: TRBV28
d_gene: -
j_gene: TRBJ2-7
abundance: many

CDR3nt: TGCAGTGCTGGTCGGGGGGCGGGATATAGCAATCAGCCCCAGCATTTT
CDR3aa: CSAGRGAGYSNQPQHF
v_gene: TRBV20-1
d_gene: -
j_gene: TRBJ1-5
abundance: -

CDR3nt: TGTGCCAGCAGTTACAGGTTGCCTTACGAGCAGTACTTC
CDR3aa: CASSYRLPYEQYF
v_gene: TRBV6-2/TRBV6-3
d_gene: -
j_gene: TRBJ2-7
abundance: many

CDR3nt: TGTGCCAGCTCACCAGCGATCAACAATGGCTACACCTTC
CDR3aa: CASSPAINNGYTF
v_gene: TRBV18
d_gene: -
j_gene: TRBJ1-2
abundance: -

CDR3nt: TGTGCCAGCAGTTACCAGTTCAGGGTGGGCACTGAAGCTTTCTTT
CDR3aa: CASSYQFRVGTEAFF
v_gene: TRBV6-2/TRBV6-3
d_gene: -
j_gene: TRBJ1-1
abundance: many

CDR3nt: TGTGCCAGCAGCAAACGGGCGACCCAGTACTTC
CDR3aa: CASSKRATQYF
v_gene: TRBV28
d_gene: -
j_gene: TRBJ2-5
abundance: many

CDR3nt: TGTGCCAGCCCGGAAAAGGCCAGGGGTGGGCAAGAGACCCAGTACTTC
CDR3aa: CASPEKARGGQETQYF
v_gene: TRBV27
d_gene: -
j_gene: TRBJ2-5
abundance: -

CDR3nt: TGTGCCTGGGGGCCTATAAGCACCTATGGCTACACCTTC
CDR3aa: CAWGPISTYGYTF
v_gene: TRBV30
d_gene: -
j_gene: TRBJ1-2
abundance: -

CDR3nt: TGTGCCAGCAGAGAAGTAGCGGGGGGGCTCTACGAGCAGTACTTC
CDR3aa: CASREVAGGLYEQYF
v_gene: TRBV2
d_gene: TRBD2
j_gene: TRBJ2-7
abundance: many

CDR3nt: TGTGCCAGCAGTTACTCTCCGAAGGCCAATCAGCCCCAGCATTTT
CDR3aa: CASSYSPKANQPQHF
v_gene: TRBV6-5
d_gene: -
j_gene: TRBJ1-5
abundance: many

CDR3nt: TGCAGTGCTAGGGGGGACAGGGGAGAAACTGAAGCTTTCTTT
CDR3aa: CSARGDRGETEAFF
v_gene: TRBV20-1
d_gene: TRBD1
j_gene: TRBJ1-1
abundance: -

CDR3nt: TGCAGTGCTAGAGATGCCAGGGACACTGAAGCTTTCTTT
CDR3aa: CSARDARDTEAFF
v_gene: TRBV20-1
d_gene: -
j_gene: TRBJ1-1
abundance: many

CDR3nt: TGTGCCAGCAGTTACGGGATAGGGGGAAATAGCAATCAGCCCCAGCATTTT
CDR3aa: CASSYGIGGNSNQPQHF
v_gene: TRBV6-2/TRBV6-3
d_gene: -
j_gene: TRBJ1-5
abundance: many

CDR3nt: TGTGCCACCAGTGACAGCCGGGACACCTCCTACGAGCAGTACTTC
CDR3aa: CATSDSRDTSYEQYF
v_gene: TRBV24-1
d_gene: -
j_gene: TRBJ2-7
abundance: -

CDR3nt: TGTGCCAGCAGCTTAGCGCGGACAGGGCGGGAGACCCAGTACTTC
CDR3aa: CASSLARTGRETQYF
v_gene: TRBV7-2
d_gene: TRBD1
j_gene: TRBJ2-5
abundance: -